These 3 T cell receptor beta chains originate from one sample sequenced in a study of patients and donors after allogeneic stem cell transplantation. TCRdb analysed the RT-PCR reads with MiXCR anew, one entry per CDR3 protein. Altogether about 110,000 distinct CDR3 sequences are present, approximately 35% being singletons, with the ten largest covering 27%. The sequencing input was blood, either unsorted or a sorted T cell fraction (not recorded which). These receptors all stem from a human donor who was either an allogeneic HSCT recipient or a stem cell or donor lymphocyte infusion donor (not recorded which). It is not recorded whose cells these are; they may come from a transplant donor.

This clonotype was seen more than once but under ten times. V is TRBV12-3 or TRBV12-4 and J is TRBJ1-3, with no clear D. V gave up 3 bases and J gave up 2 bases, with 11 bases separating them. This CDR3 region has 15 residues. CDR3 sequence (DNA): TGTGCCAGCAGTTTCAGACACCCTCCTGGAAACACCATATATTTT. It yields the protein CASSFRHPPGNTIYF.

The genes are TRBV12-3 or TRBV12-4 and TRBJ2-3; TRBD2 matches at 7 bases. The CDR3 sequence is 14 residues long. J was trimmed by 2 bases and V by 5 bases; bases with no gene match: 4. The CDR3 loop is CASSKGTTTDTQYF. For the CDR3, the DNA is TGTGCCAGCAGTAAGGGGACTACCACAGATACGCAGTATTTT.

The rearrangement uses TRBV6-2 or TRBV6-3 and TRBJ2-7; TRBD2 agrees at 11 bases. The CDR3 has 15 residues. CDR1 and CDR2 (germline): MNHEY, SVGEGT. Trimming took 7 bases from V and 6 from J; bases not matched to a gene: 11. DNA for the CDR3: TGTGCCAGCATGGCACTAGCGGGAGTACCTATCGAGCAGTACTTC. Translating gives CASMALAGVPIEQYF.